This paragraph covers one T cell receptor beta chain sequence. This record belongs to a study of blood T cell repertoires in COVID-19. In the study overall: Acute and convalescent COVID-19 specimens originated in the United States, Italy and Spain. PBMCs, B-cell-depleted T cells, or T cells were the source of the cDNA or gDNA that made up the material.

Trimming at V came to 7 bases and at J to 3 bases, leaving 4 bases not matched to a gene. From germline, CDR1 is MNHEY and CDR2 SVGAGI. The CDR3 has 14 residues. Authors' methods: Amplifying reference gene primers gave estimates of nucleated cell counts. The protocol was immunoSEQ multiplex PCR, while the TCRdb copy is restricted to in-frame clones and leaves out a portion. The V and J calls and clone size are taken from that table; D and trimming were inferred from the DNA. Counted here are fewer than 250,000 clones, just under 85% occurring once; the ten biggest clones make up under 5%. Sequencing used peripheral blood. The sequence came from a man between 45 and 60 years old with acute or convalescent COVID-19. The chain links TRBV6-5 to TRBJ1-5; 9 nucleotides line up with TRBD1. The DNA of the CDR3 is TGTGCCAGCAAGGGGACAGGGAACAATCAGCCCCAGCATTTT. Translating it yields CASKGTGNNQPQHF.